What follows are 32 T cell receptor beta chains derived from one specimen sequenced in a study of cytotoxic CD8 clonotypes in ibrutinib-treated CLL. The protocol was immunoSEQ multiplex PCR, while the TCRdb copy is restricted to in-frame clones and leaves out a portion. The sample includes roughly 23,000 clones, around 84% of them seen just once. Here the sequenced sample was PBMCs, taken before ibrutinib treatment. The receptors were gathered from a human donor with chronic lymphocytic leukemia.

This clone was observed a single time. The chain employs TRBV4-1 and TRBJ1-4; D is uncertain. V lost 3 bases and J 3 bases, leaving 17 bases between the germline ends. CDR3 length: 17 amino acids. Germline V CDR1 and CDR2: MGHRA, YSYEKL. Here the CDR3 DNA reads TGCGCCAGCAGCCATTCGAATAAAGCCGACTCTAATGAAAAACTGTTTTTT. It yields the protein CASSHSNKADSNEKLFF.

The CDR3 coding sequence is TGCAGCGTTGGGGGTGAAAACACTGAAGCTTTCTTT. Residues: CSVGGENTEAFF. The V and J genes are TRBV29-1 and TRBJ1-1; D unresolved. The V and J ends lost 4 bases and 2 bases respectively, with 8 bases between them. The CDR3 contains 12 residues. Looked up from germline, CDR1 is SQVTM and CDR2 is ANQGSEA.

The chain has TRBV7-2 and TRBJ2-3; possible D gene TRBD2, 7 bases. Between the trimmed V and J ends, which lost 5 bases and 4 bases, there was a span of 10 bases. CDR1 SGHTA and CDR2 FQGNSA come from the germline V gene. This CDR3 is 13 amino acids long. The DNA of the CDR3 is TGTGCCAGCAGCCTAGGGGGGGCAGATACGCAGTATTTT. It specifies CASSLGGADTQYF.

V usage is TRBV30 and J usage is TRBJ2-7; TRBD2 might be the D (5 bases). The CDR3 loop spans 12 amino acids. V lost 0 bases and J 3 bases, leaving 6 bases between the germline ends. Germline V lookup: CDR1 GTSNPN, CDR2 SVGIG (reference sequence). In nucleotides, the CDR3 is TGTGCCTGGAGTGTTGGACTCTACGAGCAGTACTTC. Residues: CAWSVGLYEQYF.

This clone came up a few times. The rearrangement uses TRBV28 and TRBJ1-2; TRBD1 matches at 7 bases. With 5 bases clipped from V and 8 bases from J, the junction kept 14 bases outside the gene matches. The CDR3 is 15 amino acids. CDR1 is MDHEN and CDR2 is SYDVKM in the germline V gene. The CDR3 region has the DNA TGTGCCAGCAGTCCGCCGGCGGCCCAGGGGGTCGGCTACACCTTC. Its protein product is CASSPPAAQGVGYTF.

This clone has more than one count but fewer than ten. This chain connects TRBV30 to TRBJ1-3; 9 positions match TRBD1. The CDR3 spans 16 residues. J lost 1 base, V lost 0 bases, and 4 bases had no gene match. Per germline, CDR1 GTSNPN and CDR2 SVGIG (reference sequence). The CDR3 region is CAWSVGTGSSGNTIYF. The DNA of the CDR3 is TGTGCCTGGAGTGTAGGGACAGGGTCTTCTGGAAACACCATATATTTT.

The chain employs TRBV9 and TRBJ2-5; 11 positions match TRBD1. With V trimmed by 1 base and J by 5 bases, 10 bases remained unmatched. There are 17 residues in the CDR3. From germline, CDR1 is SGDLS and CDR2 YYNGEE. The CDR3 spells CASSVSGGQGAGETQYF. CDR3 DNA: TGTGCCAGCAGCGTATCTGGCGGACAGGGGGCTGGGGAGACCCAGTACTTC.

V and J are TRBV6-6 and TRBJ2-1; D gene ambiguous. Germline CDR1 and CDR2: MNHNY and SVGAGI (reference sequence). The CDR3 length is 14 residues. V was trimmed by 5 bases and J by 5 bases, leaving 13 bases between them. CDR3 in DNA: TGTGCCAGCAGTACCCGGGCTCGGGACAATGAGCAGTTCTTC. Protein: CASSTRARDNEQFF.

The rearrangement links TRBV11-1 to TRBJ2-3; D not resolved. V was shortened by 1 base and J by 0 bases, with 5 bases between the two germline ends. The CDR3 sequence is 14 residues long. Looked up from germline, CDR1 is SGHAT and CDR2 is FQDESV (reference sequence). CDR3 loop: CASSLVGSTDTQYF. CDR3 nucleotide sequence: TGTGCCAGCAGCTTAGTAGGGAGCACAGATACGCAGTATTTT.

This clone showed up just a few times. This chain links TRBV6-6 with TRBJ2-3, with D hard to call. The germline V and J ends were trimmed by 2 bases and 3 bases, with 3 bases remaining between them. CDR1 and CDR2 from the germline V gene are MNHNY and SVGAGI (reference sequence). The CDR3 covers 12 residues. CDR3 residues: CASSYGTDTQYF. In nucleotides, the CDR3 is TGTGCCAGCAGTTACGGGACAGATACGCAGTATTTT.

The V gene is TRBV7-8, the J gene TRBJ2-5; weak D call: TRBD2 (6 bases). Germline CDR1 is SGHVS and CDR2 is FQNEAQ. The CDR3 covers 15 residues. The germline V and J ends were trimmed by 1 base and 5 bases, with 14 bases remaining between them. The CDR3 region has the DNA TGTGCCAGCAGCTTAGATGGGACTCCGTGGGAGACCCAGTACTTC. Protein sequence: CASSLDGTPWETQYF.

V usage is TRBV5-5 and J usage is TRBJ2-5; 9 nucleotides agree with TRBD1. The CDR3 contains 14 residues. Germline CDR1 reads SGHKS; CDR2 reads YYEKEE (reference sequence). Germline trimming cut 4 bases from V and 5 bases from J; bases unmatched to any gene: 6. CDR3 in amino acids: CASSRTGVSETQYF. DNA of the CDR3: TGTGCCAGCAGCCGGACAGGGGTGAGCGAGACCCAGTACTTC. Full variable domain (outside the CDR3, taken from reference TRBV5-5 and TRBJ2-5): DAGVTQSPTHLIKTRGQQVTLRCSPISGHKSVSWYQQVLGQGPQFIFQYYEKEERGRGNFPDRFSARQFPNYSSELNVNALLLGDSALYLCASSRTGVSETQYFGPGTRLLVL.

This chain joins TRBV5-1 and TRBJ1-2; D uncertain. The CDR3 length is 15 residues. Germline CDR1 SGHRS, CDR2 YFSETQ. V was cut by 2 bases and J by 2 bases, with 13 bases left in between. CDR3: CASSLQGIKNYGYTF. CDR3 coding DNA: TGCGCCAGCAGCTTACAAGGGATCAAAAACTATGGCTACACCTTC. Variable domain in full (rest from reference TRBV5-1 and TRBJ1-2): KAGVTQTPRYLIKTRGQQVTLSCSPISGHRSVSWYQQTPGQGLQFLFEYFSETQRNKGNFPGRFSGRQFSNSRSEMNVSTLELGDSALYLCASSLQGIKNYGYTFGSGTRLTVV.

The genes are TRBV18 and TRBJ1-4, with TRBD1 identical over 9 bases. In germline, CDR1 is KGHSH, CDR2 LQKENI. Unmatched junction bases numbered 8, after V lost 3 bases and J lost 6 bases. This CDR3 comprises 16 residues. The CDR3 DNA reads TGTGCCAGCTCACCGGGATCGACAGGGGGACATGAAAAACTGTTTTTT. It is translated as CASSPGSTGGHEKLFF.

The chain combines TRBV6-4 with TRBJ2-7, with 7 bases aligning to TRBD2. The CDR3 sequence is 13 residues long. With V trimmed by 0 bases and J by 6 bases, 2 bases remained unmatched. From germline, CDR1 is MRHNA and CDR2 SNTAGT. The CDR3 DNA follows: TGTGCCAGCAGTGACTCGGGCGGGAGCGAGCAGTACTTC. Protein product: CASSDSGGSEQYF.

This chain connects TRBV19 to TRBJ1-5, with no clear D. CDR3 size: 16 residues. Germline V gene lookup returns CDR1 LNHDA and CDR2 SQIVND (reference sequence). V lost 5 bases and J lost 7, with 21 bases in between. CDR3 sequence reads: CASSPEGRARGQPQHF. The CDR3 bases are TGTGCCAGTAGTCCGGAGGGTAGGGCTCGTGGGCAGCCCCAGCATTTT.

The gene calls are TRBV30 and TRBJ2-3; 9 bases map to TRBD1. Germline assignment: CDR1 GTSNPN and CDR2 SVGIG (reference sequence). Trimming took 3 bases from V and 4 from J; bases not matched to a gene: 14. This CDR3 contains 17 residues. The CDR3 loop reads CAWSPPPGQGRSDTQYF. In nucleotides, the CDR3 is TGTGCCTGGAGCCCTCCTCCGGGACAGGGTCGGTCAGATACGCAGTATTTT.

This clone has just a few counts. J is TRBJ2-7 and V is TRBV4-2; no definite D call. The CDR3 is made up of 14 amino acids. Trimming shortened V by 0 bases and J by 3 bases, and 9 bases separated the two germline ends. Germline CDR1 LGHNA, CDR2 YNFKEQ. CDR3 residues: CASSQEARDYEQYF. CDR3 DNA: TGTGCCAGCAGCCAAGAAGCTAGAGACTACGAGCAGTACTTC.

The V gene is TRBV30, the J gene TRBJ2-1; TRBD2 matches 10 bases. Per the germline V gene, CDR1 is GTSNPN and CDR2 is SVGIG (reference sequence). Trimming at V came to 4 bases and at J to 9 bases, leaving 9 bases not matched to a gene. The CDR3 consists of 14 residues. This chain's CDR3 is CAWKSASGRSEQFF. The CDR3 coding sequence is TGTGCCTGGAAGTCGGCTAGCGGGAGATCTGAGCAGTTCTTC.

V is TRBV11-2 and J is TRBJ1-1; D not resolved. Germline CDR1 SGHAT, CDR2 FQNNGV. This CDR3 spans 14 amino acids. V lost 5 bases and J lost 0, with 10 bases in between. CDR3 sequence (DNA): TGTGCCAGCAGCCCGCCGTTGGTGAACACTGAAGCTTTCTTT. Its translation: CASSPPLVNTEAFF.

V is TRBV10-1 and J is TRBJ2-5; 7 bases match TRBD2. The length of the CDR3 is 15 residues. Germline lookup yields CDR1 WNHNN and CDR2 SYGVQD (reference sequence). V dropped 5 bases and J dropped 5; count of bases not matched to a gene: 11. For the CDR3, the DNA is TGCGCCAGCAGTAGCGGGGTGGTTGGGCCGGAGACCCAGTACTTC. This encodes CASSSGVVGPETQYF.

This clone is judged medium-sized. The chain carries TRBV7-2 and TRBJ2-3; 7 positions agree with TRBD2. Looked up from germline, CDR1 is SGHTA and CDR2 is FQGNSA. CDR3 length: 16 amino acids. With 1 base clipped from V and 1 base from J, the junction kept 5 bases outside the gene matches. As DNA, the CDR3 is TGTGCCAGCAGCTTAGTAAGGCTAGCGGGCACAGATACGCAGTATTTT. Amino acid sequence: CASSLVRLAGTDTQYF.

The chain links TRBV6-1 to TRBJ2-7; 11 nucleotides align to TRBD2. This CDR3 has 15 residues. Losses at the gene ends were 4 bases for V and 1 base for J; bases not matched to a gene: 3. Germline V gene lookup returns CDR1 MNHNS and CDR2 SASEGT. For the CDR3, the DNA is TGTGCCAGCAGTGCGACTAGCGGGATGTCCTACGAGCAGTACTTC. Translated: CASSATSGMSYEQYF.

The chain joins TRBV29-1 to TRBJ2-5; TRBD1 matches at 7 bases. The CDR3 is 13 residues long. Looked up from germline, CDR1 is SQVTM and CDR2 is ANQGSEA. The V segment lost 7 bases and the J segment 5 bases; nucleotides outside the gene matches: 10. CDR3 DNA: TGCAGCGCCCCGACAGGGAGAATGGAGACCCAGTACTTC. Translating gives CSAPTGRMETQYF. The full variable domain, completed using reference TRBV29-1 and TRBJ2-5, is SAVISQKPSRDICQRGTSLTIQCQVDSQVTMMFWYRQQPGQSLTLIATANQGSEATYESGFVIDKFPISRPNLTFSTLTVSNMSPEDSSIYLCSAPTGRMETQYFGPGTRLLVL.

V and J are TRBV5-1 and TRBJ2-3; 7 nucleotides match TRBD1. This CDR3 contains 16 residues. From germline, CDR1 is SGHRS and CDR2 YFSETQ. J lost 2 bases, V lost 0 bases, and 6 bases had no gene match. The CDR3 DNA reads TGCGCCAGCAGCTTGGATAAGGGGGCGCCCACAGATACGCAGTATTTT. Translation gives CASSLDKGAPTDTQYF.

The chain couples TRBV5-1 to TRBJ2-4, with D perhaps given as TRBD1 or TRBD2 (7 bases each). The CDR3 extends over 15 amino acids. Germline values: CDR1 SGHRS, CDR2 YFSETQ. V gave up 5 bases and J gave up 8 bases, with 20 bases separating them. The CDR3, as DNA: TGCGCCAGCAGACCGGACCCGGCAGGGGGGGACATTCAGTACTTC. It is translated as CASRPDPAGGDIQYF.

This rearrangement joins TRBV6-6 to TRBJ1-2; 7 nucleotides line up with TRBD1. The germline CDR1 and CDR2 sequences are MNHNY and SVGAGI (reference sequence). V shed 6 bases, J shed 4 bases, and the junction held 5 bases outside the gene matches. CDR3 length: 13 amino acids. CDR3 DNA sequence: TGTGCCAGCAGACCACAGGGGCGCTATGGCTACACCTTC. Translated, it gives CASRPQGRYGYTF.

V is TRBV5-4 and J is TRBJ2-1; 9 nucleotides line up with TRBD1. In germline, CDR1 is SGHNT, CDR2 YYREEE (reference sequence). Trimming removed 4 bases from V and 8 bases from J; junction bases left unmatched: 13. The CDR3 contains 16 residues. This CDR3 reads CASSPSAGQGRDEQFF. The CDR3 DNA reads TGTGCCAGCAGCCCGAGTGCGGGACAGGGTCGAGATGAGCAGTTCTTC.

The gene calls are TRBV2 and TRBJ2-7; D is uncertain. With 3 bases removed from V and 6 bases from J, the gap between germline ends came to 15 bases. This CDR3 has 14 residues. Germline assignment: CDR1 SNHLY and CDR2 FYNNEI. The CDR3 nucleotides are TGTGCCAGCAGTGAGCTGTGGGCGGAAAGCGAGCAGTACTTC. This translates into CASSELWAESEQYF.

This clone was detected once. CDR3 protein: CASSLAGARATQYF. CDR3 coding DNA: TGTGCCAGCAGCTTGGCAGGGGCGAGGGCGACCCAGTACTTC. The rearrangement uses TRBV7-9 and TRBJ2-5, with D perhaps TRBD1 (6 bases). The CDR3 runs to 14 residues. CDR1 and CDR2 (germline): SEHNR, FQNEAQ (reference sequence). V lost 3 bases and J lost 7, with 15 bases in between.

The rearrangement uses TRBV5-6 and TRBJ2-7, with D maybe TRBD1 (7 bases). CDR1 is SGHDT, CDR2 YYEEEE, per germline. This CDR3 has 14 amino acids. Trimming took off 0 bases at V and 5 bases at J, with 12 bases between the two ends. The CDR3 coding sequence is TGTGCCAGCAGCTTGGGAGGGGGCGGGAACGAGCAGTACTTC. Encoded protein: CASSLGGGGNEQYF.

J is TRBJ2-7 and V is TRBV21-1; no DNA check was done on the table's D call, TRBD2. TRBV21-1 is assigned pseudogene status. The CDR3 has 12 residues. CDR3 coding DNA: TGTGCCAGCTTGAGGGTTTCCTACGAGCAGTACTTC. Translated: CASLRVSYEQYF.